This TCR beta chain was identified in a study of blood T cell repertoires in COVID-19. Study-wide background: PBMCs, B-cell-depleted T cells, or T cells were the source of the cDNA or gDNA that made up the material.

Here immunoSEQ multiplex PCR was the method, and the copy in TCRdb shows in-frame clones only, minus some. The table lists just over 50,000 clones, 85% to 90% of them singletons. Germline CDR1 is SGHRS and CDR2 is YFSETQ. The V and J ends lost 1 base and 2 bases respectively, with 9 bases between them. This CDR3 is 14 amino acids long. Sequencing input: peripheral blood. The V call is TRBV5-1, the J call TRBJ2-5, with D tentatively TRBD1 (5 bases). This TCR was sampled from a man at least 80 years old with active COVID-19. In nucleotides, the CDR3 is TGCGCCAGCAGCTTGAACGACAGACAAGAGACCCAGTACTTC. This codes for CASSLNDRQETQYF.